The 32 T cell receptor beta chains below all came from one sample that was sequenced in a study of T-cell reconstitution after alpha-beta-depleted transplantation in children. Unique molecular identifiers were incorporated into the prepared TCRbeta library. Using its own MiXCR run on the PCR reads, TCRdb lists one record per CDR3 protein. This table holds 490,000 or so distinct CDR3 sequences, approximately 12% found once. The specimen was PBMCs from the stem cell graft donor, collected from the stem cell graft. All receptors derive from a human donor who donated a stem cell graft to a child with combined immunodeficiency.

The chain recombines TRBV6-5 with TRBJ2-1; D is unresolved. V was cut by 3 bases and J by 0 bases, with 9 bases left in between. Germline V lookup: CDR1 MNHEY, CDR2 SVGAGI. This CDR3 is 15 amino acids long. CDR3 protein: CASSYKGFSYNEQFF. The DNA of the CDR3 is TGTGCCAGCAGTTATAAGGGTTTCTCCTACAATGAGCAGTTCTTC.

This clonotype occurred many times. V usage is TRBV24-1 and J usage is TRBJ2-7; D unclear. V dropped 0 bases and J dropped 5 bases, with 4 bases sitting between them. Germline lookup yields CDR1 KGHDR and CDR2 SFDVKD. This CDR3 is built from 12 residues. The CDR3 region has the DNA TGTGCCACCAGTGATTTGGTCGACGAGCAGTACTTC. It codes for CATSDLVDEQYF.

This clonotype has only a few counts. V usage is TRBV4-3 and J usage is TRBJ1-2, with D possibly being TRBD1 (6 bases). Deletions cut 4 bases from V and 8 bases from J, with 20 bases between. Germline CDR1 LGHNA, CDR2 YSLEER. The CDR3 spans 15 residues. In DNA form, the CDR3 reads TGCGCCAGCAGCCCCCAAACAGGGTCCGAAGGAGGCTACACCTTC. Residues: CASSPQTGSEGGYTF.

This clonotype was seen repeatedly, ten times or more. The chain uses TRBV20-1 and TRBJ2-1, with D perhaps given as TRBD1 or TRBD2 (5 bases each). In germline, CDR1 is DFQATT, CDR2 SNEGSKA (reference sequence). Trimming stripped 3 bases from V and 0 bases from J, with 12 bases between. The CDR3 runs to 15 residues. The CDR3 region is CSASPGRSSYNEQFF. The CDR3 nucleotides read TGCAGTGCTAGTCCGGGACGAAGCTCCTACAATGAGCAGTTCTTC.

The rearrangement joins TRBV19 to TRBJ2-3; perhaps TRBD1 as D (6 bases). The length of the CDR3 is 15 residues. The germline V gene encodes CDR1 LNHDA and CDR2 SQIVND (reference sequence). Trimming pared 1 base from V and 6 bases from J, leaving 14 bases between. The CDR3 loop reads CASSIAGEKVDTQYF. The CDR3 region has the DNA TGTGCCAGTAGTATAGCAGGGGAGAAGGTGGATACGCAGTATTTT.

In its sample, this clonotype was seen many times. The CDR3 DNA is TGCGCCAGCAGTCCTAGCGGGGGCCTCAACACCGGGGAGCTGTTTTTT. Protein product: CASSPSGGLNTGELFF. The rearrangement joins TRBV5-1 to TRBJ2-2; 10 nucleotides line up with TRBD2. The V segment lost 5 bases and the J segment 2 bases; nucleotides outside the gene matches: 6. Germline CDR1 SGHRS, CDR2 YFSETQ. This CDR3 spans 16 amino acids.

This clonotype came up a few times. The V gene is TRBV30, the J gene TRBJ2-3; TRBD1 matches 7 bases. The V and J ends lost 5 bases and 1 base, in that order; junction bases with no gene match: 6. The CDR3 totals 14 residues. CDR1 and CDR2 from the germline V gene are GTSNPN and SVGIG (reference sequence). The CDR3 nucleotides are TGTGCCTGGGAGGGGGCAGGGGGCACAGATACGCAGTATTTT. It translates to CAWEGAGGTDTQYF.

This clonotype appeared many times. The chain employs TRBV24-1 and TRBJ1-1; TRBD1 might be the D (5 bases). Trimming took off 0 bases at V and 4 bases at J, with 14 bases between the two ends. The CDR3 runs to 16 residues. The V gene's germline CDR1 is KGHDR and CDR2 SFDVKD. This CDR3 is CATSDLIAGRFTEAFF. CDR3 nucleotide sequence: TGTGCCACCAGTGATTTGATCGCAGGGCGGTTCACTGAAGCTTTCTTT.

This clonotype was detected many times. This chain links TRBV6-6 with TRBJ2-5, with D perhaps TRBD2 (5 bases). The germline V gene has CDR1 MNHNY and CDR2 SVGAGI (reference sequence). The CDR3 totals 16 residues. Trimming removed 4 bases from V and 1 base from J, with 16 bases in between. CDR3 coding DNA: TGTGCCAGCAGTTGGGTAGCAGCCGGGGTCCAAGAGACCCAGTACTTC. Amino acid sequence: CASSWVAAGVQETQYF.

A few counts support this clonotype. This chain uses TRBV4-2 with TRBJ2-7; TRBD2 is a possible D gene (6 bases). The germline CDR1 and CDR2 sequences are LGHNA and YNFKEQ. This CDR3 contains 15 residues. V was trimmed by 4 bases and J by 3 bases, leaving 16 bases between them. CDR3 nucleotide sequence: TGTGCCAGCAGCCCCAGGTTGGCGGGACGCTACGAGCAGTACTTC. Amino acids: CASSPRLAGRYEQYF.

The genes are TRBV20-1 and TRBJ2-1, with 9 positions matching TRBD2. The germline V gene has CDR1 DFQATT and CDR2 SNEGSKA (reference sequence). The CDR3 covers 13 residues. With V trimmed by 5 bases and J by 6 bases, 5 bases remained unmatched. The CDR3 sequence: CSAVGTSSNEQFF. As DNA, the CDR3 is TGCAGTGCTGTCGGGACTAGCAGCAATGAGCAGTTCTTC.

The chain combines TRBV20-1 with TRBJ2-7; 8 bases align to TRBD1. Germline trimming cut 1 base from V and 5 bases from J; bases unmatched to any gene: 13. Germline loops: CDR1 DFQATT, CDR2 SNEGSKA (reference sequence). The CDR3 length is 16 residues. In DNA form, the CDR3 reads TGCAGTGCTAGAGCTCCGCGTGGGACAGGTATCCACGAGCAGTACTTC. This encodes CSARAPRGTGIHEQYF.

J is TRBJ1-1 and V is TRBV9, with a possible D match to TRBD1 (6 bases). CDR3 length: 16 amino acids. Looked up from germline, CDR1 is SGDLS and CDR2 is YYNGEE. V gave up 0 bases and J gave up 1 base, with 13 bases separating them. The CDR3 sequence is CASSVGVGQTNTEAFF. The CDR3 region has the DNA TGTGCCAGCAGCGTAGGAGTCGGACAGACGAACACTGAAGCTTTCTTT.

The chain uses TRBV24-1 and TRBJ2-5; TRBD2 aligns across 9 bases. Trimming removed 5 bases from V and 4 bases from J; junction bases left unmatched: 4. CDR1 and CDR2 from the germline V gene are KGHDR and SFDVKD. The CDR3 spans 14 residues. The CDR3 sequence is CATSVSGSRETQYF. The CDR3 DNA reads TGTGCCACCAGTGTTAGCGGGAGTAGAGAGACCCAGTACTTC.

This clonotype was detected many times. The chain couples TRBV12-3 or TRBV12-4 to TRBJ2-1; possible D gene TRBD1, 7 bases. Deletions cut 6 bases from V and 3 bases from J, with 15 bases between. The CDR3 has 15 residues. CDR3 coding DNA: TGTGCCAGCAGACCAGGGGGACTTGGCTACAATGAGCAGTTCTTC. Its translation: CASRPGGLGYNEQFF.

This clonotype was observed at least ten times. The gene calls are TRBV9 and TRBJ2-3; D not resolved. V gave up 2 bases and J gave up 10 bases, with 17 bases separating them. This CDR3 contains 14 residues. Germline values: CDR1 SGDLS, CDR2 YYNGEE. CDR3 region: CASSVGPPAVSQYF. CDR3 bases: TGTGCCAGCAGCGTGGGTCCCCCTGCCGTGTCGCAGTATTTT.

The chain couples TRBV20-1 to TRBJ2-3; D not certain. The CDR3 totals 15 residues. Germline CDR1 reads DFQATT; CDR2 reads SNEGSKA (reference sequence). V was trimmed by 4 bases and J by 0 bases, leaving 14 bases between them. The CDR3 spells CSATNPWASTDTQYF. DNA of the CDR3: TGCAGTGCTACCAATCCTTGGGCTAGCACAGATACGCAGTATTTT.

This clonotype was found a few times. CDR3 sequence: CASTPRLGETEAFF. CDR3 DNA sequence: TGTGCCAGCACCCCCCGGTTAGGGGAAACTGAAGCTTTCTTT. The chain combines TRBV28 with TRBJ1-1, with D possibly TRBD1 on 5 matching bases. CDR1 MDHEN and CDR2 SYDVKM come from the germline V gene. The V gene lost 7 bases and the J gene lost 5 bases, with 17 bases spanning the gap. The CDR3 contains 14 residues.

J is TRBJ2-7 and V is TRBV5-1; 7 bases fit TRBD2. Germline-derived CDR1 and CDR2 are SGHRS and YFSETQ. The CDR3 sequence is 15 residues long. After removal of 6 bases from V and 3 bases from J, the junction contained 12 bases not matched to a gene. CDR3 region: CASNPSGTIGYEQYF. For the CDR3, the DNA is TGCGCCAGCAATCCGAGTGGGACTATAGGCTACGAGCAGTACTTC.

This clonotype occurred a few times. The V gene is TRBV12-3 or TRBV12-4, the J gene TRBJ2-7; D is possibly TRBD2 (7 bases). The CDR3 extends over 15 amino acids. With 1 base removed from V and 2 bases from J, the gap between germline ends came to 12 bases. CDR3 sequence (DNA): TGTGCCAGCAGTTTAGTGGGGGGGGGGCCCTACGAGCAGTACTTC. The encoded protein is CASSLVGGGPYEQYF.

This clonotype was recorded a few times. V usage is TRBV12-3 or TRBV12-4 and J usage is TRBJ2-7; D possibly corresponds to TRBD2 (5 bases). V lost 7 bases to trimming and J lost 3 bases, with 13 bases between them. The CDR3 consists of 13 residues. The CDR3: CASTRLGSYEQYF. The CDR3 bases are TGTGCCAGCACCCGCCTGGGGAGCTACGAGCAGTACTTC.

This clonotype was counted at least ten times. The chain joins TRBV7-9 to TRBJ2-5, with TRBD1 matching over 9 bases. Trimming took 3 bases from V and 4 from J; bases not matched to a gene: 3. Germline V lookup: CDR1 SEHNR, CDR2 FQNEAQ (reference sequence). The CDR3 consists of 14 residues. CDR3 in amino acids: CASSFTGGAETQYF. The CDR3 region has the DNA TGTGCCAGCAGCTTCACAGGGGGCGCAGAGACCCAGTACTTC.

The chain is built from TRBV12-3 or TRBV12-4 and TRBJ2-7; D gene ambiguous. Trimming removed 4 bases from V and 0 bases from J, with 13 bases in between. This CDR3 comprises 15 residues. The CDR3 loop reads CASSSDNRLSYEQYF. Here the CDR3 DNA reads TGTGCCAGCAGTTCCGACAACAGACTCTCCTACGAGCAGTACTTC.

CDR3 protein: CSAKRFLAGGPRETQYF. The CDR3 DNA is TGCAGTGCAAAGCGCTTCTTGGCGGGGGGGCCGAGGGAGACCCAGTACTTC. V is TRBV20-1 and J is TRBJ2-5; TRBD2 matches 9 bases. This CDR3 region has 17 residues. In germline, CDR1 is DFQATT, CDR2 SNEGSKA (reference sequence). J was trimmed by 5 bases and V by 6 bases; bases with no gene match: 19.

This clonotype was recorded a few times. The chain combines TRBV12-3 or TRBV12-4 with TRBJ1-2; possibly TRBD1 for D (6 bases). This CDR3 comprises 11 residues. Trimming pared 6 bases from V and 8 bases from J, leaving 10 bases between. In nucleotides, the CDR3 is TGTGCCAGCAGATCAGGGGAGGGCTACACCTTC. Protein: CASRSGEGYTF.

The genes are TRBV12-3 or TRBV12-4 and TRBJ2-3; unclear D gene. Trimming cost V 8 bases and J 2 bases, with 11 bases left between them. The CDR3 consists of 13 residues. DNA for the CDR3: TGTGCCAGCGCACGAAGGCTCACAGATACGCAGTATTTT. Its protein is CASARRLTDTQYF.

The gene calls are TRBV25-1 and TRBJ2-7; 7 positions agree with TRBD1. This CDR3 comprises 13 residues. Unmatched junction bases numbered 5, after V lost 6 bases and J lost 3 bases. Looked up from germline, CDR1 is MGHDK and CDR2 is SYGVNS. The CDR3, as DNA: TGTGCCAGCAGCCCAGGGGGTATCTACGAGCAGTACTTC. It is translated as CASSPGGIYEQYF.

V and J are TRBV7-2 and TRBJ2-7, with 9 positions matching TRBD1. Germline CDR1 reads SGHTA; CDR2 reads FQGNSA. The V gene end was trimmed by 8 bases and the J gene end by 3 bases; junction bases not matched to a gene: 8. The CDR3 is made up of 14 amino acids. In nucleotides, the CDR3 is TGTGCCAGCCTACAGGGGGCATGGAACTACGAGCAGTACTTC. Its protein product is CASLQGAWNYEQYF.

This clonotype was observed at least ten times. The CDR3 nucleotides read TGTGCCAGCTCTCCTACTAGCGCTAGCACCGGGGAGCTGTTTTTT. Its protein is CASSPTSASTGELFF. This sequence joins TRBV18 and TRBJ2-2, with 7 bases aligning to TRBD2. The V gene's germline CDR1 is KGHSH and CDR2 LQKENI. The ends lost 6 bases at V and 4 bases at J; junction bases unmatched: 8. This CDR3 region has 15 residues.

This clonotype has a count of ten or more. The V gene is TRBV28, the J gene TRBJ2-1; TRBD1 matches 9 bases. This CDR3 region has 14 residues. In germline, CDR1 is MDHEN, CDR2 SYDVKM. V dropped 7 bases and J dropped 6; count of bases not matched to a gene: 7. CDR3 residues: CASKWDRVSNEQFF. The CDR3 nucleotides read TGTGCCAGCAAGTGGGACAGGGTTTCCAATGAGCAGTTCTTC.

In its sample, this clonotype was seen a few times. The chain employs TRBV7-9 and TRBJ2-3, with 7 bases fitting TRBD1. Germline CDR1 reads SEHNR; CDR2 reads FQNEAQ (reference sequence). The trim removed 1 base at V and 4 bases at J, leaving 5 bases unmatched. CDR3 length: 15 amino acids. The CDR3 DNA is TGTGCCAGCAGCTTAGTTACAGGGGATGCAGATACGCAGTATTTT. This codes for CASSLVTGDADTQYF.

This clonotype has a single count. This rearrangement joins TRBV6-1 to TRBJ1-1; 9 nucleotides match TRBD1. The length of the CDR3 is 15 residues. V dropped 8 bases and J dropped 6; count of bases not matched to a gene: 13. The V gene's germline CDR1 is MNHNS and CDR2 SASEGT. The CDR3: CASHAWTGDRPEAFF. Here the CDR3 DNA reads TGTGCCAGCCACGCGTGGACAGGGGATAGGCCTGAAGCTTTCTTT.